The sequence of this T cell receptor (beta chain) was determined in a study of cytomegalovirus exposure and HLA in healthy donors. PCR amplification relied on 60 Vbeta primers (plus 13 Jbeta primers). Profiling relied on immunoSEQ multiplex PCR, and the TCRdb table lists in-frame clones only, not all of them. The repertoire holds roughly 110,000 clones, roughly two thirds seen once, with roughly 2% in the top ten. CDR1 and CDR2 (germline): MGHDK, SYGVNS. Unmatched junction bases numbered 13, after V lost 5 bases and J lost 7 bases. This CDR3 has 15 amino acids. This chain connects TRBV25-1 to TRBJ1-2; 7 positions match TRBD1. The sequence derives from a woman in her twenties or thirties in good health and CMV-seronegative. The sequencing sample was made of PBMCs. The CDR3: CASSYRDSSVGGYTF. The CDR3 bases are TGTGCCAGCAGTTATCGGGACAGTAGTGTGGGTGGCTACACCTTC.